Shown below are 19 T cell receptor beta chains from a single sample sequenced in a study of identical twins. One entry per CDR3 protein results from TCRdb running MiXCR on the 5' RACE reads. Of some 1,700,000 distinct CDR3 sequences listed, less than 40% are singletons. Sequencing input: cord blood. The origin of the receptors is a newborn girl in good health.

This clonotype showed up just a few times. The rearrangement links TRBV3-1 to TRBJ1-6, with D perhaps TRBD1 (6 bases). The CDR3 is 14 residues long. V was pared by 5 bases and J by 8 bases, with 13 bases between. CDR1 is LGHDT and CDR2 is YNNKEL in the germline V gene (reference sequence). This CDR3 reads CASSRRGADSPLHF. DNA of the CDR3: TGTGCCAGCAGCAGACGGGGGGCCGATTCACCCCTCCACTTT.

The chain recombines TRBV20-1 with TRBJ1-5; the D gene is possibly TRBD1 (6 bases). Germline CDR1 is DFQATT and CDR2 is SNEGSKA (reference sequence). V was pared by 0 bases and J by 1 base, with 13 bases between. This CDR3 has 16 amino acids. The CDR3 DNA reads TGCAGTGCTAGAGATGGGGGGGCCCGGAGCAATCAGCCCCAGCATTTT. It encodes CSARDGGARSNQPQHF.

The chain couples TRBV3-1 to TRBJ1-2; D is unclear. This CDR3 has 14 residues. The germline V and J ends were trimmed by 1 base and 0 bases, with 6 bases remaining between them. Germline V CDR1 and CDR2: LGHDT, YNNKEL (reference sequence). Written as DNA, the CDR3 is TGTGCCAGCAGCCAAGGATCAGCTAACTATGGCTACACCTTC. Amino acid sequence: CASSQGSANYGYTF.

DNA of the CDR3: TGTGCCAGCAGCACCGGGGCGGGAGCTTTCGAGACCCAGTACTTC. The encoded protein is CASSTGAGAFETQYF. This chain joins TRBV7-2 and TRBJ2-5; 7 bases align to TRBD2. From germline, CDR1 is SGHTA and CDR2 FQGNSA. CDR3 length: 15 amino acids. V dropped 5 bases and J dropped 5; count of bases not matched to a gene: 11.

The J gene is TRBJ2-5, the V gene TRBV4-1; 7 bases are a match to TRBD1. With 2 bases clipped from V and 4 bases from J, the junction kept 4 bases outside the gene matches. Germline V gene lookup returns CDR1 MGHRA and CDR2 YSYEKL. The CDR3 extends over 14 amino acids. This chain's CDR3 is CASSQQGVAETQYF. DNA of the CDR3: TGCGCCAGCAGCCAACAGGGGGTCGCAGAGACCCAGTACTTC.

This chain joins TRBV10-3 and TRBJ1-1; D gene ambiguous. There are 17 residues in the CDR3. V lost 0 bases and J 1 base, leaving 15 bases between the germline ends. The germline CDR1 and CDR2 sequences are ENHRY and SYGVKD. The chain's CDR3 is CAISESGPPRPNTEAFF. The CDR3 DNA sequence: TGTGCCATCAGTGAGTCTGGCCCCCCCAGGCCGAACACTGAAGCTTTCTTT.

The chain joins TRBV6-5 to TRBJ1-6; D unclear. Germline loops: CDR1 MNHEY, CDR2 SVGAGI. V shed 2 bases and J shed 5 bases, with 13 bases lying between them. The CDR3 consists of 16 residues. CDR3 sequence: CASSYGGGGHNSPLHF. The CDR3 coding sequence is TGTGCCAGCAGTTACGGCGGTGGAGGGCATAATTCACCCCTCCACTTT.

The chain joins TRBV9 to TRBJ2-7, with D hard to call. The CDR3 covers 13 residues. The germline V and J ends were trimmed by 0 bases and 6 bases, with 10 bases remaining between them. Germline V CDR1 and CDR2: SGDLS, YYNGEE. CDR3 protein: CASSVALLPEQYF. The DNA for the CDR3 is TGTGCCAGCAGCGTAGCTCTATTGCCCGAGCAGTACTTC. Drawing the rest from reference TRBV9 and TRBJ2-7, the complete variable domain is DSGVTQTPKHLITATGQRVTLRCSPRSGDLSVYWYQQSLDQGLQFLIQYYNGEERAKGNILERFSAQQFPDLHSELNLSSLELGDSALYFCASSVALLPEQYFGPGTRLTVT.

This clonotype was seen more than once but under ten times. CDR3 DNA sequence: TGCGCCAGCAGCCAAGATGACACAGATACGCAGTATTTT. Protein product: CASSQDDTDTQYF. The chain couples TRBV4-1 to TRBJ2-3; D not resolved. V was trimmed by 0 bases and J by 2 bases, leaving 3 bases between them. Germline-derived CDR1 and CDR2 are MGHRA and YSYEKL. This CDR3 has 13 amino acids.

The CDR3 DNA follows: TGTGCCAGCAGCTTTAGGTCCGCGGGGGGGTTCGATACGCAGTATTTT. This sequence encodes CASSFRSAGGFDTQYF. The chain employs TRBV5-4 and TRBJ2-3; TRBD2 matches at 9 bases. Germline assignment: CDR1 SGHNT and CDR2 YYREEE (reference sequence). The CDR3 spans 16 residues. V shed 2 bases and J 6 bases; nucleotides not matched to a gene: 10.

This clonotype was seen more than once but under ten times. The J gene is TRBJ2-6, the V gene TRBV2; the match to TRBD1 covers 8 bases. CDR1 is SNHLY and CDR2 is FYNNEI in the germline V gene. V lost 6 bases to trimming and J lost 0 bases; unmatched junction nucleotides: 7. This CDR3 is 17 amino acids long. The CDR3 nucleotides read TGTGCCAGCAGGGACAGGGCTCCCCTCTCTGGGGCCAACGTCCTGACTTTC. It translates to CASRDRAPLSGANVLTF. Based on the CDR3 plus reference TRBV2 and TRBJ2-6, the full variable domain is EPEVTQTPSHQVTQMGQEVILRCVPISNHLYFYWYRQILGQKVEFLVSFYNNEISEKSEIFDDQFSVERPDGSNFTLKIRSTKLEDSAMYFCASRDRAPLSGANVLTFGAGSRLTVL.

This chain uses TRBV4-1 with TRBJ1-5; no definite D call. The CDR3 is 15 residues long. V was clipped by 1 base and J by 4 bases, with 11 bases between them. Germline lookup yields CDR1 MGHRA and CDR2 YSYEKL. The CDR3 reads CASSQADQPNQPQHF. CDR3 DNA sequence: TGCGCCAGCAGCCAAGCCGACCAGCCGAATCAGCCCCAGCATTTT.

This chain joins TRBV5-4 and TRBJ1-2; D remains unclear. V was trimmed by 2 bases and J by 6 bases, leaving 11 bases between them. The CDR3 is made up of 13 amino acids. Germline V gives CDR1 SGHNT, CDR2 YYREEE (reference sequence). CDR3 nucleotides: TGTGCCAGCAGCTTTATTTCTGGGGATGGCTACACCTTC. It is translated as CASSFISGDGYTF.

This clonotype has more than one count but fewer than ten. The gene calls are TRBV28 and TRBJ2-3, with no clear D. Looked up from germline, CDR1 is MDHEN and CDR2 is SYDVKM. The V end was cut by 7 bases, the J end by 3 bases, with 26 bases between. The CDR3 is made up of 18 amino acids. CDR3 loop: CASTPYFSLENPTDTQYF. DNA for the CDR3: TGTGCCAGCACCCCCTATTTCTCTCTAGAGAACCCGACAGATACGCAGTATTTT.

This clonotype was seen a few times. The gene calls are TRBV12-3 or TRBV12-4 and TRBJ2-3, with 11 bases fitting TRBD2. CDR3 length: 15 residues. With 7 bases clipped from V and 5 bases from J, the junction kept 8 bases outside the gene matches. For the CDR3, the DNA is TGTGCCAGCATCCATAGCGGGAGGGCCGGAGATACGCAGTATTTT. The encoded protein is CASIHSGRAGDTQYF.

This clonotype showed up just a few times. The rearrangement links TRBV10-3 to TRBJ1-2; no clear D gene. Trimming pared 10 bases from V and 0 bases from J, leaving 18 bases between. CDR3 length: 15 amino acids. Per germline, CDR1 ENHRY and CDR2 SYGVKD. The chain's CDR3 is CATSWAGATNYGYTF. The CDR3 region has the DNA TGTGCCACCTCGTGGGCAGGCGCTACTAACTATGGCTACACCTTC.

The V and J genes are TRBV4-2 and TRBJ2-1; 9 bases map to TRBD2. Losses at the gene ends were 0 bases for V and 2 bases for J; bases not matched to a gene: 5. The CDR3 has 17 amino acids. Germline V gene lookup returns CDR1 LGHNA and CDR2 YNFKEQ. The DNA for the CDR3 is TGTGCCAGCAGCCAAGAGTCTAGCGGGGCAGCCTACAATGAGCAGTTCTTC. It encodes CASSQESSGAAYNEQFF.

This clonotype was found a few times. The chain couples TRBV5-1 to TRBJ1-2, with 7 nucleotides matching TRBD1. Trimming at V came to 3 bases and at J to 7 bases, leaving 6 bases not matched to a gene. CDR3 size: 13 residues. Germline CDR1 is SGHRS and CDR2 is YFSETQ. CDR3: CASSSEGGSGYTF. CDR3 in DNA: TGCGCCAGCAGCTCGGAAGGGGGCTCTGGCTACACCTTC.

The chain couples TRBV3-1 to TRBJ2-7, with D unclear. V gave up 1 base and J gave up 2 bases, with 9 bases separating them. Germline V gives CDR1 LGHDT, CDR2 YNNKEL (reference sequence). The CDR3 is 14 residues long. CDR3 residues: CASSQVFLAYEQYF. DNA for the CDR3: TGTGCCAGCAGCCAAGTCTTCCTAGCCTACGAGCAGTACTTC.